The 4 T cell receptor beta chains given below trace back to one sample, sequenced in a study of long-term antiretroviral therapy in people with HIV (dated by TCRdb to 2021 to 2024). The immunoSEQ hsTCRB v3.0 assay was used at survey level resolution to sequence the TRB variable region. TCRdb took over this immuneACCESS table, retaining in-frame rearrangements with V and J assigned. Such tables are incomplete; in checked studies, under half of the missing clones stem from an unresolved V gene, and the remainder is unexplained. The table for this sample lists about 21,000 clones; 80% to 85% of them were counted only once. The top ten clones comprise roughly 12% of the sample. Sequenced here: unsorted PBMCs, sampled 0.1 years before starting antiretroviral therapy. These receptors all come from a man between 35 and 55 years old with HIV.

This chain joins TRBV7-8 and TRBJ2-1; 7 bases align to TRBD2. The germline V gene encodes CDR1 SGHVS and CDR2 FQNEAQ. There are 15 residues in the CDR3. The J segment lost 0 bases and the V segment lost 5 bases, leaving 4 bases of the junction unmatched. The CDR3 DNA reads TGTGCCAGCAGCCTGAGCGGGAACTCCTACAATGAGCAGTTCTTC. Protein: CASSLSGNSYNEQFF.

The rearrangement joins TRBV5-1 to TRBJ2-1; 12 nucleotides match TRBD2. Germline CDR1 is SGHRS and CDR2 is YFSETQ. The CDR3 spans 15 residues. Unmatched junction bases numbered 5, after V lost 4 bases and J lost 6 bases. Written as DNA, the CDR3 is TGCGCCAGCAGCCAGACTAGCGGGAGTACCAATGAGCAGTTCTTC. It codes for CASSQTSGSTNEQFF.

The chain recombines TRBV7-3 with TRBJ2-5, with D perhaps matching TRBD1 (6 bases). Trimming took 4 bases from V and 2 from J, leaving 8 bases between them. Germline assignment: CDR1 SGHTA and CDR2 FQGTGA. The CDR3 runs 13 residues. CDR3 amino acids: CASSWTVQETQYF. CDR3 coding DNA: TGTGCCAGCAGCTGGACAGTACAAGAGACCCAGTACTTC.

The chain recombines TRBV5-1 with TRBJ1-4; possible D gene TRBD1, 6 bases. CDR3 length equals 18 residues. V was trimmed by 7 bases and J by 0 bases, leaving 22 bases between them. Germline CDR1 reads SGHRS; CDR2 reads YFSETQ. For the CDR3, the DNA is TGCGCCAGCCCCTGGGGCAGGGGCCCCCTGACAACTAATGAAAAACTGTTTTTT. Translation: CASPWGRGPLTTNEKLFF.